The T cell receptor beta chain under discussion was sequenced for a study of T cell responses to AZD1222 COVID-19 vaccine. Clones were read by immunoSEQ multiplex PCR, and TCRdb kept only the in-frame ones, dropping some. The table has approximately 110,000 clones, 70% to 90% seen once. Findings of the study overall: The donors showed a predominance of white British ancestry and of females, with possible underestimation of clonal diversity. When two AZD1222 doses had been given, Spike-specific TCR breadth and depth rose.

This clone has only one observation. Its antigen is unidentified. Trimming shortened V by 3 bases and J by 8 bases, and 10 bases separated the two germline ends. The CDR3 covers 12 residues. Germline-derived CDR1 and CDR2 are SNHLY and FYNNEI. This receptor was taken from an adult in good health. The starting material was peripheral blood, obtained on day 0 of AZD1222 vaccination. The genes are TRBV2 and TRBJ1-2; D remains ambiguous. CDR3 DNA sequence: TGTGCCAGCAGTGATCAAGGGTTCGGCTACACCTTC. This codes for CASSDQGFGYTF.